The source of this TCR beta chain is a study of T-cell reconstitution after alpha-beta-depleted transplantation in children. Unique molecular identifiers were incorporated into the prepared TCRbeta library. TCRdb reanalysed the PCR reads using MiXCR and keeps one entry per CDR3 protein. The table shows some 350,000 distinct CDR3 sequences, with 10% occurring only once. Per the germline V gene, CDR1 is MDHEN and CDR2 is SYDVKM. The length of the CDR3 is 17 residues. V lost 11 bases and J lost 0, with 20 bases in between. The sample here was PBMCs from the stem cell graft donor, taken from the stem cell graft. The rearrangement links TRBV28 to TRBJ2-6; D is perhaps TRBD1 or TRBD2 (7 bases each). The clonotype comes from a human donor who donated a stem cell graft to a child with acute lymphoblastic leukemia. The CDR3 nucleotides are TGTGCCGGCGGGGGAGGACAGGCCCACTCTGGGGCCAACGTCCTGACTTTC. Its protein is CAGGGGQAHSGANVLTF.